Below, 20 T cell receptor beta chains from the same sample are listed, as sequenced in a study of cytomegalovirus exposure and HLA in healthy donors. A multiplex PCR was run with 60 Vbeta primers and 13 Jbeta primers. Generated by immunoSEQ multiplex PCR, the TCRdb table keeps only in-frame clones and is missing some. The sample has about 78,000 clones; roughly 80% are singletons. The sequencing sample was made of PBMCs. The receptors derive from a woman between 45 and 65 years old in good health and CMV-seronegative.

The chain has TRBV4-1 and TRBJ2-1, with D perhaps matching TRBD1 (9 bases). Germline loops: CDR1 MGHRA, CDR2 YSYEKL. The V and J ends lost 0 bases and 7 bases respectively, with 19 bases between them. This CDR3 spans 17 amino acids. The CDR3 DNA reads TGCGCCAGCAGCCAAGATGCCGGGGGGGACAGGGAGAATGAGCAGTTCTTC. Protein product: CASSQDAGGDRENEQFF.

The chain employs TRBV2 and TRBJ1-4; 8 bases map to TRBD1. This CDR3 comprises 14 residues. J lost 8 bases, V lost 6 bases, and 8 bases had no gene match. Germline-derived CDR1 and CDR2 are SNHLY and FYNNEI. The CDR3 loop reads CASRAGQGGEKLFF. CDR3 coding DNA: TGTGCCAGCAGGGCTGGACAGGGAGGCGAAAAACTGTTTTTT.

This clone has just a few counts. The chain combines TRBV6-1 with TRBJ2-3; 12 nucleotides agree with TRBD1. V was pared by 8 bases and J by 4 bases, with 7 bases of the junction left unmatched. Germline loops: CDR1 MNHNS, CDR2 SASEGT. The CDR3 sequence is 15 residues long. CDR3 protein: CASHSGTGGPDTQYF. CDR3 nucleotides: TGTGCCAGCCACTCCGGGACAGGGGGCCCAGATACGCAGTATTTT.

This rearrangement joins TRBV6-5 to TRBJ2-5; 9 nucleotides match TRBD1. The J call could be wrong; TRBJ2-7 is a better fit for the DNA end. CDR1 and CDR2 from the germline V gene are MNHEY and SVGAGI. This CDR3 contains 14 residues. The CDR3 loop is CASSPPGQGYEQYF. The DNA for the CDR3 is TGTGCCAGCAGTCCCCCGGGACAGGGTTACGAGCAGTACTTC.

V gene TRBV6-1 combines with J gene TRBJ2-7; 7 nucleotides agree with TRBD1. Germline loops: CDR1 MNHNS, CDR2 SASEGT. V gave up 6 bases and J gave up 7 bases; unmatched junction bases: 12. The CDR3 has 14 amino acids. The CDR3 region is CASSQRTGSLEQYV. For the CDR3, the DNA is TGTGCCAGCAGCCAGAGGACAGGATCTTTGGAGCAGTACGTC.

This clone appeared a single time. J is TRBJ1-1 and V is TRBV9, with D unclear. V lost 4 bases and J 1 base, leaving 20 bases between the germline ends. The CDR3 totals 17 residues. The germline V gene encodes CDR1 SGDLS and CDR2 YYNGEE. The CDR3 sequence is CASSPDPGGKSNTEAFF. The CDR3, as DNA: TGTGCCAGCAGCCCGGACCCGGGAGGCAAGTCGAACACTGAAGCTTTCTTT.

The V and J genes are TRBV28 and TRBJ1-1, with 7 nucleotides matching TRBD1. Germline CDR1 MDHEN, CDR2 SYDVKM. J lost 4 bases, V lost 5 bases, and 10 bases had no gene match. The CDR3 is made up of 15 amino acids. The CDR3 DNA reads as TGTGCCAGCAGTCTTGGGGACAGCGCGTCCACTGAAGCTTTCTTT. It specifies CASSLGDSASTEAFF.

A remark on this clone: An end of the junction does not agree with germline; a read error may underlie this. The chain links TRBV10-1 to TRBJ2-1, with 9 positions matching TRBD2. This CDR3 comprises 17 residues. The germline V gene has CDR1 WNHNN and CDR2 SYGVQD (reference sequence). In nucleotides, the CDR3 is TGCGCCAGCAGTGAGTCCAGGGCCGGTAGCGGGAGTTTTATGCCGATCTTC. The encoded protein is CASSESRAGSGSFMPIF.

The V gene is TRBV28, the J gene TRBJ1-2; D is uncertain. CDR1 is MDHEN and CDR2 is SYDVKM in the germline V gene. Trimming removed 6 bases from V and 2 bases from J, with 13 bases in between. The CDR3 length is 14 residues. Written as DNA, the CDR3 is TGTGCCAGCAGGCCCGGAGAGTTGAACTATGGCTACACCTTC. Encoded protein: CASRPGELNYGYTF.

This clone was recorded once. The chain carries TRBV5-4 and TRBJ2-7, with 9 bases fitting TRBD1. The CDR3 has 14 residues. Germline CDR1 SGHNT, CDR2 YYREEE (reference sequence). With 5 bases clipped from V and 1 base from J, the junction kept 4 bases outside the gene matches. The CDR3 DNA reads TGTGCCAGCAGTCCGGACAGGGGTTCCTACGAGCAGTACTTC. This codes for CASSPDRGSYEQYF.

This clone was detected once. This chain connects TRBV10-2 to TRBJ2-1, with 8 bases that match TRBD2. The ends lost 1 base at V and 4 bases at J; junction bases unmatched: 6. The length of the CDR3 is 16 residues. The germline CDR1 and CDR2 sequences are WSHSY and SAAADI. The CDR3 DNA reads TGCGCCAGCAGTGAGTTTAAGGGACTAGATTACAATGAGCAGTTCTTC. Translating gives CASSEFKGLDYNEQFF.

CDR3 region: CSAVGGNSYNEQFF. The CDR3 DNA reads TGCAGTGCCGTGGGCGGGAATTCCTACAATGAGCAGTTCTTC. The chain has TRBV29-1 and TRBJ2-1; TRBD2 is a possible D gene (6 bases). Germline-derived CDR1 and CDR2 are SQVTM and ANQGSEA. CDR3 length: 14 residues.

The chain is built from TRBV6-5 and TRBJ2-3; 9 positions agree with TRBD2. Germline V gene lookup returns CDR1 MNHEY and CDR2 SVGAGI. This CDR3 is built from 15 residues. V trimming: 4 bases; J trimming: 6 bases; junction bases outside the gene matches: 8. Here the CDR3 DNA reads TGTGCCAGCAGTTCCCAGCGGGGGGACCTGGATACGCAGTATTTT. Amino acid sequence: CASSSQRGDLDTQYF.

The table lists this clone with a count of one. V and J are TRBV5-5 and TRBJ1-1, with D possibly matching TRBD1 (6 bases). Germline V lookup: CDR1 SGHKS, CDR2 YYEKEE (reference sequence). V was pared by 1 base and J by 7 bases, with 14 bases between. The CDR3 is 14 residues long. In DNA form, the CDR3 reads TGTGCCAGCAGCTTGTCCGGGGGGCGGGGTGAAGCTTTCTTT. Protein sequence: CASSLSGGRGEAFF.

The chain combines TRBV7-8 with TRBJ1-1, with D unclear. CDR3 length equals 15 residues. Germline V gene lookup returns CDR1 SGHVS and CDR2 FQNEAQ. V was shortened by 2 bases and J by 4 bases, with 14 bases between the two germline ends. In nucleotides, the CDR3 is TGTGCCAGCAGCTTATCCGGTGCGGGGATCACTGAAGCTTTCTTT. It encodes CASSLSGAGITEAFF.

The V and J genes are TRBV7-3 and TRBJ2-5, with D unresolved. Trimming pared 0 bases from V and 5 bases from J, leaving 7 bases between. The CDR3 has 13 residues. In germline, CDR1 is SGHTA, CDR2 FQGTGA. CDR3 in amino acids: CASSLTPGETQYF. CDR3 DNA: TGTGCCAGCAGCTTAACCCCCGGGGAGACCCAGTACTTC.

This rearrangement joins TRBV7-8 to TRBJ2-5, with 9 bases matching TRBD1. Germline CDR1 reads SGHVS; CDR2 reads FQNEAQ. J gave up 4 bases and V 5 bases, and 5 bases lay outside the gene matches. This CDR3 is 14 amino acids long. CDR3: CASSPDRGPETQYF. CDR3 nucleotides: TGTGCCAGCAGCCCGGACAGGGGACCAGAGACCCAGTACTTC.

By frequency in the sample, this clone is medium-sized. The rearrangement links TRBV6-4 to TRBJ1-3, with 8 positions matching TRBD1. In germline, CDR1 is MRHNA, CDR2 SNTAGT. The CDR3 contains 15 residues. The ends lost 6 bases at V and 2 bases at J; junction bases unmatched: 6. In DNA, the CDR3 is TGTGCCAGCAGCCCCGGACAGGGACCTGGAAACACCATATATTTT. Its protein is CASSPGQGPGNTIYF.

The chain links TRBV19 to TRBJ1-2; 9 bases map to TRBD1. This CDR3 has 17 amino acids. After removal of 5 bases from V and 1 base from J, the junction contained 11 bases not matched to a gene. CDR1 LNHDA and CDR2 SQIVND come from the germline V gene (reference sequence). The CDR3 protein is CASSPHGTGIINYGYTF. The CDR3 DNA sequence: TGTGCCAGTAGTCCCCATGGGACAGGGATCATTAACTATGGCTACACCTTC.

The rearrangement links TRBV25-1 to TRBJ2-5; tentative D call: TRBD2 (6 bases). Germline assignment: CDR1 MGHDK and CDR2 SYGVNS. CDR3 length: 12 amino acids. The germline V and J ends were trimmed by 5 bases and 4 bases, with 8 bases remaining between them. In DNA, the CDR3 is TGTGCCAGCAGTATCGGGGGAGAGACCCAGTACTTC. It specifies CASSIGGETQYF.